Below are 3 T cell receptor beta chains sequenced from a single sample in a study of post-analysis software for immune sequencing data. Overall study findings and caveats: Five or six TRBV segments, TRBV5-6, TRBV5-1 and TRBV20-1 among them, were found more frequent in patients than controls.

Each TCR beta cDNA library carried unique molecular identifiers. MiXCR, applied by TCRdb to the PCR reads, yields one record per CDR3 protein. This sample has around 440,000 distinct CDR3 sequences, with under 55% found just once. These receptors' antigens are unknown. Sequenced sample: blood. All receptors come from a girl between 5 and 17 years old with multiple sclerosis.

This clonotype occurred a few times. The chain employs TRBV6-5 and TRBJ2-5; 7 nucleotides agree with TRBD2. V lost 8 bases to trimming and J lost 1 base; unmatched junction nucleotides: 4. The CDR3 is made up of 13 amino acids. Germline CDR1 reads MNHEY; CDR2 reads SVGAGI. Here the CDR3 DNA reads TGTGCCAGCTCCAGCGGGGCCCAAGAGACCCAGTACTTC. Translation gives CASSSGAQETQYF.

The chain carries TRBV12-3 or TRBV12-4 and TRBJ1-1; TRBD1 agrees at 9 bases. The junction had 9 bases not matched to a gene; V was cut back by 8 bases and J by 11 bases. There are 12 residues in the CDR3. The CDR3 protein is CASSRDREVAFF. The DNA for the CDR3 is TGTGCCAGCTCCCGGGACAGGGAAGTGGCTTTCTTT.

The chain uses TRBV14 and TRBJ2-7, with D perhaps matching TRBD1 or TRBD2 (5 bases each). CDR1 is SGHDN and CDR2 is FVKESK in the germline V gene. The CDR3 length is 16 residues. The ends were cut back, 3 bases at V and 0 bases at J, with 15 bases in the middle. CDR3 region: CASSHGGRTISYEQYF. CDR3 sequence (DNA): TGTGCCAGCAGCCATGGGGGACGGACCATCTCCTACGAGCAGTACTTC.